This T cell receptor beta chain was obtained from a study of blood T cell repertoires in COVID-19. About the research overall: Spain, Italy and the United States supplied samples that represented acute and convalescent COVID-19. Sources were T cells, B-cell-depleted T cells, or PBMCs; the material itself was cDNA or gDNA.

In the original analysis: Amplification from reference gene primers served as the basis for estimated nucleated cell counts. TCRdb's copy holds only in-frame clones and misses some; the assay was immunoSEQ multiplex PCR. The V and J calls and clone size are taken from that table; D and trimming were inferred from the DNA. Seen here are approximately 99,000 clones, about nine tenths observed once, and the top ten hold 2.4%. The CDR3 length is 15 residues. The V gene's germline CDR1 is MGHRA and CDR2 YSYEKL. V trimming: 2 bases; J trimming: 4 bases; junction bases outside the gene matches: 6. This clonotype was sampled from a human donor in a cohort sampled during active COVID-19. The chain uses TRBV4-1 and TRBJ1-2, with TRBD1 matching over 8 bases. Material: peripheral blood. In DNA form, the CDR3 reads TGCGCCAGCAGCCAACACGGGACAGGCTTCTATGGCTACACCTTC. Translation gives CASSQHGTGFYGYTF.